This T cell receptor beta chain stems from a study of post-analysis software for immune sequencing data. Unique molecular identifiers featured in each of the TCR beta cDNA libraries. It was from roughly 1 to 10 million T cells that around 500,000 cDNA molecules came. Using its own MiXCR run on the PCR reads, TCRdb lists one record per CDR3 protein. The sample holds roughly 700,000 distinct CDR3 sequences, roughly 27% seen once. The sequenced sample was blood. The receptor's source is a girl between 10 and 17 years old with multiple sclerosis.

The CDR3 loop is CASSQDSSASGAYEQYF. CDR3 DNA: TGCGCCAGCAGCCAAGATTCTTCAGCTAGCGGTGCCTACGAGCAGTACTTC. This chain joins TRBV4-3 and TRBJ2-7; TRBD2 matches at 7 bases. In germline, CDR1 is LGHNA, CDR2 YSLEER. The CDR3 spans 17 residues. V trimming: 0 bases; J trimming: 2 bases; junction bases outside the gene matches: 10.